The sequence of this TCR beta chain was determined in a study of cytotoxic CD8 clonotypes in ibrutinib-treated CLL. V was shortened by 0 bases and J by 7 bases, with 16 bases between the two germline ends. The CDR3 is 16 residues long. Looked up from germline, CDR1 is ENHRY and CDR2 is SYGVKD. The assay was immunoSEQ multiplex PCR, and TCRdb's table has in-frame clones only and misses some. The data contain fewer than 85,000 clones, roughly 83% of them seen just once; the ten biggest clones take up more than 4.5%. The TCR sequence derives from a human donor with chronic lymphocytic leukemia. The sample in question was PBMCs, obtained after 12 months of ibrutinib treatment. This chain connects TRBV10-3 to TRBJ1-5; D call uncertain. CDR3 in amino acids: CAISESGGSGRQPQHF. CDR3 sequence (DNA): TGTGCCATCAGTGAGTCGGGTGGTTCAGGCAGACAGCCCCAGCATTTT.